The 15 T cell receptor beta chains below all came from one sample that was sequenced in a study of Tregs in tolerant kidney transplant recipients. The method was immunoSEQ multiplex PCR; TCRdb's version includes in-frame clones alone and lacks a portion of them. The sample holds 45,000 to 55,000 clones. This material consisted of CD4+ T cells from blood, taken before the transplant. These receptors were obtained from a human donor who received a combined kidney and bone marrow transplant.

On this clone itself: With the read ending 3 residues before the CDR3 end, the germline J gene is used to fill in that end. The chain employs TRBV19 and TRBJ2-1, with 9 bases that match TRBD2. CDR1 LNHDA and CDR2 SQIVND come from the germline V gene (reference sequence). The CDR3 sequence is 12 residues long. V lost 6 bases, J lost 7 bases, and 1 base stayed unmatched. CDR3 DNA (partial): TGTGCCAGTAGGGCGGGGGGGAATGAG. Amino acids: CASRAGGNE. The entire CDR3 protein is CASRAGGNEQFF.

A remark on this clone: Sequencing ends 3 residues short of the CDR3 end; the germline J gene provides the rest. The chain joins TRBV6-2 or TRBV6-3 to TRBJ1-4, with D unresolved. The CDR3 is 16 amino acids. From germline, CDR1 is MNHEY and CDR2 SVGEGT. V was shortened by 2 bases and J by 0 bases, with 10 bases between the two germline ends. This chain's CDR3 is CASSYLHSATNEKLFF. The sequenced part of the CDR3 DNA is TGTGCCAGCAGTTACCTGCACAGTGCAACTAATGAAAAA.

Notes on this clone: The missing CDR3 end, 3 residues past where the read stops, is filled in from the germline J gene. The J gene is TRBJ2-2, the V gene TRBV7-3; TRBD2 aligns across 11 bases. Germline V gives CDR1 SGHTA, CDR2 FQGTGA. This CDR3 is built from 17 residues. The V gene end was trimmed by 0 bases and the J gene end by 5 bases; junction bases not matched to a gene: 5. CDR3 DNA, as far as it was read: TGTGCCAGCAGCTTAACCGGGACTAGCGGCCTGACCGGGGAG. It translates to CASSLTGTSGLTGE. The full CDR3 protein is CASSLTGTSGLTGELFF.

As regards this clone: The read terminates 3 residues before the CDR3 end, so the remaining end is supplied by the germline J gene. The chain uses TRBV19 and TRBJ2-7; tentative D call: TRBD1 (5 bases). Germline CDR1 reads LNHDA; CDR2 reads SQIVND (reference sequence). The CDR3 totals 13 residues. Trimming shortened V by 3 bases and J by 4 bases, and 10 bases separated the two germline ends. The CDR3 protein is CASSIRTQYEQYF. CDR3 bases read: TGTGCCAGTAGTATCAGGACACAATACGAG.

Concerning this clone: The read is 3 residues too short to cover the CDR3 end, so that end is filled in from the germline J gene. The chain links TRBV5-1 to TRBJ2-1, with 10 bases aligning to TRBD2. This CDR3 region has 15 residues. V lost 1 base, J lost 7 bases, and 5 bases stayed unmatched. From germline, CDR1 is SGHRS and CDR2 YFSETQ. CDR3 region: CASSLKAGGLNEQFF. CDR3 DNA, as far as it was read: TGCGCCAGCAGCTTGAAAGCGGGAGGGCTAAATGAG. Filled out from reference TRBV5-1 and TRBJ2-1, the complete variable domain reads KAGVTQTPRYLIKTRGQQVTLSCSPISGHRSVSWYQQTPGQGLQFLFEYFSETQRNKGNFPGRFSGRQFSNSRSEMNVSTLELGDSALYLCASSLKAGGLNEQFFGPGTRLTVL.

Concerning this clone: The read falls 3 residues short of the CDR3 end, and the missing part is taken from the germline J gene. V and J are TRBV7-6 and TRBJ2-5; possibly TRBD1 for D (6 bases). Germline V gene lookup returns CDR1 SGHVS and CDR2 FNYEAQ. Trimming stripped 1 base from V and 7 bases from J, with 16 bases between. This CDR3 region has 15 residues. CDR3 DNA (partial): TGTGCCAGCAGCTTAGACCCGGACAGTGAAACGACC. Its protein product is CASSLDPDSETT. The full-length CDR3 reads as CASSLDPDSETTQYF.

Concerning this clone itself: The CDR3 extends 3 residues past the end of the read, so its final part is completed from the germline J gene. The chain carries TRBV20-1 and TRBJ2-3; D is possibly TRBD2 (5 bases). V lost 0 bases and J lost 0, with 13 bases in between. This CDR3 is 16 amino acids long. Germline CDR1 is DFQATT and CDR2 is SNEGSKA (reference sequence). CDR3 loop: CSARDESGASTDTQYF. CDR3 bases read: TGCAGTGCTAGAGACGAGAGCGGAGCTAGCACAGATACG.

Details on this clone: The read falls 3 residues short of the CDR3 end, and the missing part is taken from the germline J gene. The gene calls are TRBV20-1 and TRBJ2-1; D gene ambiguous. Germline V gives CDR1 DFQATT, CDR2 SNEGSKA (reference sequence). Trimming removed 2 bases from V and 3 bases from J, with 5 bases in between. CDR3 length: 12 residues. CDR3 sequence reads: CSARSVYNEQFF. The DNA read from the CDR3 is TGCAGTGCTAGATCTGTCTACAATGAG.

To note about this clone: The CDR3 end falls 3 residues outside the read, so it is completed with the germline J gene. The chain is built from TRBV19 and TRBJ1-5, with D unresolved. Trimming cost V 3 bases and J 9 bases, with 18 bases left between them. There are 15 residues in the CDR3. The V gene's germline CDR1 is LNHDA and CDR2 SQIVND (reference sequence). CDR3 loop: CASSIGGQVKLPQHF. The sequenced part of the CDR3 DNA is TGTGCCAGTAGTATCGGTGGGCAGGTTAAGTTGCCC.

Turning to this clone: Read sequence stops 3 residues before the CDR3 end, and the germline J gene provides the missing end. V and J are TRBV20-1 and TRBJ2-7; 7 nucleotides match TRBD1. The germline gives CDR1 DFQATT, CDR2 SNEGSKA (reference sequence). V lost 0 bases, J lost 3 bases, and 5 bases stayed unmatched. The CDR3 length is 14 residues. CDR3 protein: CSARDGGQNYEQYF. The CDR3 DNA, read in part, is TGCAGTGCTAGAGATGGGGGACAGAACTACGAG.

The CDR3 is CASSPQGNTEAFF. CDR3 DNA (partial): TGTGCCAGCAGCCCACAGGGGAACACTGAA. This chain uses TRBV7-2 with TRBJ1-1; tentative D call: TRBD1 (6 bases). The CDR3 end falls 3 residues outside the read, so it is completed with the germline J gene. V was shortened by 5 bases and J by 1 base, with 8 bases between the two germline ends. Germline V gene lookup returns CDR1 SGHTA and CDR2 FQGNSA. The CDR3 is 13 residues long.

Worth noting for this clone: The missing CDR3 end, 3 residues past where the read stops, is filled in from the germline J gene. The chain is built from TRBV30 and TRBJ1-5, with D possibly matching TRBD1 (5 bases). This CDR3 has 14 residues. Germline CDR1 and CDR2: GTSNPN and SVGIG (reference sequence). Trimming cost V 2 bases and J 6 bases, with 14 bases left between them. This CDR3 is CAWSNGQGAQPQHF. CDR3 bases read: TGTGCCTGGAGTAACGGGCAGGGTGCTCAGCCC.

About this clone: The read terminates 3 residues before the CDR3 end, so the remaining end is supplied by the germline J gene. The chain joins TRBV7-3 to TRBJ2-7; the match to TRBD2 covers 7 bases. J was trimmed by 3 bases and V by 5 bases; bases with no gene match: 7. Germline V gives CDR1 SGHTA, CDR2 FQGTGA. The CDR3 length is 14 residues. This CDR3 is CASSPSGDYYEQYF. The sequenced part of the CDR3 DNA is TGTGCCAGCAGCCCCTCGGGGGACTACTACGAG. Filled out from reference TRBV7-3 and TRBJ2-7, the complete variable domain reads GAGVSQTPSNKVTEKGKYVELRCDPISGHTALYWYRQSLGQGPEFLIYFQGTGAADDSGLPNDRFFAVRPEGSVSTLKIQRTERGDSAVYLCASSPSGDYYEQYFGPGTRLTVT.

CDR3 DNA, as far as it was read: TGCGCCAGCAGCTTGGCCGGGACAGGGATCTACGAG. It translates to CASSLAGTGIYE. The CDR3, in full, reads CASSLAGTGIYEQYF. The chain combines TRBV5-1 with TRBJ2-7; TRBD1 aligns across 9 bases. The DNA ends 3 residues before the CDR3 does, and the rest of the CDR3 is filled in from the germline J gene. V lost 0 bases to trimming and J lost 3 bases; unmatched junction nucleotides: 4. Per the germline V gene, CDR1 is SGHRS and CDR2 is YFSETQ. There are 15 residues in the CDR3.

The CDR3 sequence is CSVGWTGNEQFF. CDR3 DNA (partial): TGCAGCGTTGGGTGGACAGGCAATGAG. This chain connects TRBV29-1 to TRBJ2-1, with 7 bases lining up with TRBD1. From the germline J gene comes the end of the CDR3, since the read stops 3 residues before it. The ends lost 4 bases at V and 6 bases at J; junction bases unmatched: 3. Germline V gene lookup returns CDR1 SQVTM and CDR2 ANQGSEA. CDR3 length: 12 residues.